The rows below give T cell receptor beta chains drawn from one sample of a study of immune evolution from preneoplasia to lung adenocarcinoma. Libraries were prepared by immunoSEQ multiplex PCR; TCRdb keeps only in-frame clonotypes and omits some of them. The repertoire holds 4,500 to 5,000 clones, with under 85% as singletons. Sequenced: FFPE minimally invasive lung adenocarcinoma tissue. The receptors originated from a person between 65 and 79 years old with lung adenocarcinoma. The CDR3 runs from the conserved cysteine through the conserved F or W. The D gene is left open where the match is weak. A clone size is listed for some rows: how often the clone was seen (once, few, many), or a class if it is expanded.

j_gene: TRBJ2-2; len: 14; abundance: .; v_gene: TRBV30; d_gene: .; CDR3nt: TGTGCCTGGACCCAGGGGACCCACGCCGGGGAGCTGTTTTTT; CDR3aa: CAWTQGTHAGELFF
j_gene: TRBJ1-5; len: 15; abundance: .; v_gene: TRBV4-2; d_gene: .; CDR3nt: TGTGCCAGCAGCCAAGATTGGGACACTTATCAGCCCCAGCATTTT; CDR3aa: CASSQDWDTYQPQHF
j_gene: TRBJ1-4; len: 13; abundance: .; v_gene: TRBV5-1; d_gene: .; CDR3nt: TGCGCCAGCAGCTACGCAACTAATGAAAAACTGTTTTTT; CDR3aa: CASSYATNEKLFF
j_gene: TRBJ2-5; len: 17; abundance: .; v_gene: TRBV28; d_gene: .; CDR3nt: TGTGCCAGCAGTACGAATCGCCTGACTAGAAACCAAGAGACCCAGTACTTC; CDR3aa: CASSTNRLTRNQETQYF
j_gene: TRBJ2-5; len: 15; abundance: .; v_gene: TRBV7-9; d_gene: TRBD1; CDR3nt: TGTGCCAGCAGCCCTAACCCAGGGGGCACGGAGACCCAGTACTTC; CDR3aa: CASSPNPGGTETQYF
j_gene: TRBJ1-6; len: 13; abundance: .; v_gene: TRBV29-1; d_gene: TRBD1; CDR3nt: TGCAGCGGCTCCAGGGGGCTTGGTTCACCCCTCCACTTT; CDR3aa: CSGSRGLGSPLHF
j_gene: TRBJ1-5; len: 15; abundance: .; v_gene: TRBV5-3; d_gene: TRBD1; CDR3nt: TGTGCCAGCAGCCCCCAAGCAGGGGGCGGTCAGCCCCAGCATTTT; CDR3aa: CASSPQAGGGQPQHF
j_gene: TRBJ1-2; len: 16; abundance: once; v_gene: TRBV19; d_gene: TRBD1; CDR3nt: TGTGCCAGTAGTATGGACCCGGGACAGGGGCTGCGCGGCTACACCTTC; CDR3aa: CASSMDPGQGLRGYTF
j_gene: TRBJ1-2; len: 12; abundance: .; v_gene: TRBV7-9; d_gene: .; CDR3nt: TGTGCCAGTAATGAGGGGGACTATGGCTACACCTTC; CDR3aa: CASNEGDYGYTF
j_gene: TRBJ1-2; len: 17; abundance: large; v_gene: TRBV11-2; d_gene: .; CDR3nt: TGTGCCAGCAGCTTTATTTCGAGGTCAGGAGTCAACTATGGCTACACCTTC; CDR3aa: CASSFISRSGVNYGYTF
j_gene: TRBJ2-5; len: 14; abundance: .; v_gene: TRBV13; d_gene: .; CDR3nt: TGTGCCAGCAGCATTCAGCGGACCCAAGAGACCCAGTACTTC; CDR3aa: CASSIQRTQETQYF
j_gene: TRBJ2-1; len: 16; abundance: .; v_gene: TRBV18; d_gene: TRBD2; CDR3nt: TGTGCCAGCTCCCCGAGGAGCGGGGGGCCCTACAATGAGCAGTTCTTC; CDR3aa: CASSPRSGGPYNEQFF
j_gene: TRBJ1-3; len: 15; abundance: .; v_gene: TRBV9; d_gene: .; CDR3nt: TGTGCCAGCAGCCCAACCTGGGGTGGCGGAAACACCATATATTTT; CDR3aa: CASSPTWGGGNTIYF
j_gene: TRBJ2-2; len: 16; abundance: .; v_gene: TRBV4-3; d_gene: TRBD2; CDR3nt: TGCGCCAGCAGCCGGGCACTAGCGGGAGATACCGGGGAGCTGTTTTTT; CDR3aa: CASSRALAGDTGELFF
j_gene: TRBJ2-3; len: 17; abundance: .; v_gene: TRBV7-7; d_gene: TRBD1; CDR3nt: TGTGCCAGCAGCCCAATCTCAACGGACAGGAACACAGATACGCAGTATTTT; CDR3aa: CASSPISTDRNTDTQYF
j_gene: TRBJ1-5; len: 13; abundance: .; v_gene: TRBV4-1; d_gene: .; CDR3nt: TGCGCCAGCAGCCTCCGGGAGGGTCAGCCCCAGCATTTT; CDR3aa: CASSLREGQPQHF
j_gene: TRBJ2-3; len: 16; abundance: .; v_gene: TRBV19; d_gene: .; CDR3nt: TGTGCCAGTAGTATGATACAGGGACCCTCGACAGATACGCAGTATTTT; CDR3aa: CASSMIQGPSTDTQYF
j_gene: TRBJ2-3; len: 15; abundance: .; v_gene: TRBV9; d_gene: .; CDR3nt: TGTGCCAGCAGCGTTCGGACAGCTAGCACAGATACGCAGTATTTT; CDR3aa: CASSVRTASTDTQYF
j_gene: TRBJ2-1; len: 14; abundance: .; v_gene: TRBV6-6; d_gene: TRBD2; CDR3nt: TGTGCCAACTCAGCAGCGGGGGGGCCCAATGAGCAGTTCTTC; CDR3aa: CANSAAGGPNEQFF
j_gene: TRBJ1-1; len: 16; abundance: .; v_gene: TRBV11-1; d_gene: TRBD1; CDR3nt: TGTGCCAGCAGCGGGGACAGGGGGCGATGGAACACTGAAGCTTTCTTT; CDR3aa: CASSGDRGRWNTEAFF
j_gene: TRBJ1-3; len: 14; abundance: .; v_gene: TRBV5-1; d_gene: .; CDR3nt: TGCGCCAGCAGCTTGGATCTCGACCGTAACACCATATATTTT; CDR3aa: CASSLDLDRNTIYF
j_gene: TRBJ1-1; len: 12; abundance: .; v_gene: TRBV29-1; d_gene: .; CDR3nt: TGCAGCGTTGACAGGATGAACACTGAAGCTTTCTTT; CDR3aa: CSVDRMNTEAFF
j_gene: TRBJ2-1; len: 16; abundance: few; v_gene: TRBV5-8; d_gene: TRBD2; CDR3nt: TGTGCCAGCAGCTCCCCCTTTAGCGGGAGAGACAATGAGCAGTTCTTC; CDR3aa: CASSSPFSGRDNEQFF
j_gene: TRBJ2-2; len: 15; abundance: .; v_gene: TRBV6-1; d_gene: TRBD2; CDR3nt: TGTGCCAGCAGCCTCGGGACTAGAATAGCCGGGGAGCTGTTTTTT; CDR3aa: CASSLGTRIAGELFF
j_gene: TRBJ1-4; len: 13; abundance: .; v_gene: TRBV6-6; d_gene: .; CDR3nt: TGTGCCAGCAGTCCCTCCTTAGGTGAAAAACTGTTTTTT; CDR3aa: CASSPSLGEKLFF
j_gene: TRBJ1-5; len: 14; abundance: .; v_gene: TRBV19; d_gene: .; CDR3nt: TGTGCCAGTAGTATTACGGGGGCCTGGCAGCCCCAGCATTTT; CDR3aa: CASSITGAWQPQHF
j_gene: TRBJ2-7; len: 17; abundance: .; v_gene: TRBV4-1; d_gene: .; CDR3nt: TGCGCCAGCAGCCAAGATTACCCGTACAGTCCGTCCTACGAGCAGTACTTC; CDR3aa: CASSQDYPYSPSYEQYF
j_gene: TRBJ1-2; len: 11; abundance: few; v_gene: TRBV20-1; d_gene: .; CDR3nt: TGCAGTGCTAGCGGGGGCGGTGGCTACACCTTC; CDR3aa: CSASGGGGYTF
j_gene: TRBJ2-7; len: 18; abundance: once; v_gene: TRBV7-2; d_gene: TRBD1; CDR3nt: TGTGCCAGCAGCTTAGTAGGGGGGACAGGGCCCTCCGGAGTGGAGCAGTACTTC; CDR3aa: CASSLVGGTGPSGVEQYF
j_gene: TRBJ1-2; len: 13; abundance: few; v_gene: TRBV10-3; d_gene: TRBD1; CDR3nt: TGTGCCACCCTAACCAGACAGGGCGATGGCTACACCTTC; CDR3aa: CATLTRQGDGYTF
j_gene: TRBJ1-2; len: 15; abundance: .; v_gene: TRBV6-1; d_gene: .; CDR3nt: TGTGCCAGCAGTGAAGCGGCAGTATTTTTCTATGGCTACACCTTC; CDR3aa: CASSEAAVFFYGYTF
j_gene: TRBJ1-3; len: 14; abundance: .; v_gene: TRBV27; d_gene: .; CDR3nt: TGTGCCAGCAGGTCCAGGGGATCTGGAAACACCATATATTTT; CDR3aa: CASRSRGSGNTIYF
j_gene: TRBJ2-7; len: 16; abundance: .; v_gene: TRBV7-2; d_gene: .; CDR3nt: TGTGCCAGCAGCCCCCAGGGGCCGGGCTCGGCCTACGAGCAGTACTTC; CDR3aa: CASSPQGPGSAYEQYF
j_gene: TRBJ2-1; len: 15; abundance: .; v_gene: TRBV28; d_gene: TRBD2; CDR3nt: TGTGCCAGCAGTTTGACTAGCGGGGGGTACAATGAGCAGTTCTTC; CDR3aa: CASSLTSGGYNEQFF
j_gene: TRBJ2-1; len: 15; abundance: .; v_gene: TRBV2; d_gene: TRBD2; CDR3nt: TGTGCCAGCAGTTGGGGGGGGGAGCGGTACAATGAGCAGTTCTTC; CDR3aa: CASSWGGERYNEQFF
j_gene: TRBJ2-7; len: 13; abundance: .; v_gene: TRBV5-1; d_gene: .; CDR3nt: TGCGCCAGCAGCTTGGAAGGGGGCTACGAGCAGTACTTC; CDR3aa: CASSLEGGYEQYF
j_gene: TRBJ2-3; len: 14; abundance: .; v_gene: TRBV9; d_gene: .; CDR3nt: TGTGCCAGCAGCTCCTCAGGCGCCACAGATACGCAGTATTTT; CDR3aa: CASSSSGATDTQYF
j_gene: TRBJ1-5; len: 13; abundance: once; v_gene: TRBV6-1; d_gene: .; CDR3nt: TGTGCCAGCAGTGCGGTAGGCAATCAGCCCCAGCATTTT; CDR3aa: CASSAVGNQPQHF
j_gene: TRBJ1-2; len: 13; abundance: .; v_gene: TRBV9; d_gene: .; CDR3nt: TGTGCCAGCAGCATCGACGCAAAAGGTGGCTACACCTTC; CDR3aa: CASSIDAKGGYTF
j_gene: TRBJ2-2; len: 15; abundance: .; v_gene: TRBV30; d_gene: TRBD2; CDR3nt: TGTGCCTGGAGTGTAAACCAGCGGGGGACCGGGGAGCTGTTTTTT; CDR3aa: CAWSVNQRGTGELFF
j_gene: TRBJ1-5; len: 15; abundance: .; v_gene: TRBV23-1; d_gene: .; CDR3nt: TGCGCCAGCAGTCAACCAACAGGAACAGGTCAGCCCCAGCATTTT; CDR3aa: CASSQPTGTGQPQHF
j_gene: TRBJ1-6; len: 14; abundance: .; v_gene: TRBV7-2; d_gene: .; CDR3nt: TGTGCCAGCAGCTTATATGGGCCCCAAATACCCCTCCACTTT; CDR3aa: CASSLYGPQIPLHF
j_gene: TRBJ2-2; len: 14; abundance: .; v_gene: TRBV7-2; d_gene: TRBD1; CDR3nt: TGTGCCAGCCCGGGACAGACGAACACCGGGGAGCTGTTTTTT; CDR3aa: CASPGQTNTGELFF
j_gene: TRBJ2-1; len: 13; abundance: .; v_gene: TRBV4-3; d_gene: .; CDR3nt: TGCGCCAGCAGCCAAGAGGCGGGAAATGAGCAGTTCTTC; CDR3aa: CASSQEAGNEQFF
j_gene: TRBJ2-1; len: 12; abundance: few; v_gene: TRBV7-9; d_gene: TRBD1; CDR3nt: TGTGCCAGCACGAGACAGGGTTATGAGCAGTTCTTC; CDR3aa: CASTRQGYEQFF
j_gene: TRBJ2-7; len: 22; abundance: .; v_gene: TRBV23-1; d_gene: TRBD2; CDR3nt: TGCGCCAGCAGTCATTCGGCTTCAGGACTAGCGGGAGGGCCCGACGTCTCCTACGAGCAGTACTTC; CDR3aa: CASSHSASGLAGGPDVSYEQYF
j_gene: TRBJ2-3; len: 15; abundance: .; v_gene: TRBV5-1; d_gene: TRBD2; CDR3nt: TGCGCCAGCAGCTCACTAGCGGGAGACGGAGATACGCAGTATTTT; CDR3aa: CASSSLAGDGDTQYF
j_gene: TRBJ2-5; len: 15; abundance: few; v_gene: TRBV4-3; d_gene: TRBD1; CDR3nt: TGCGCCAGCAGCCAGCACCGGGACAGCCAAGAGACCCAGTACTTC; CDR3aa: CASSQHRDSQETQYF
j_gene: TRBJ2-7; len: 15; abundance: .; v_gene: TRBV27; d_gene: .; CDR3nt: TGTGCCAGCAGTCCCACAGGGGCGGGGGCCTACGAGCAGTACTTC; CDR3aa: CASSPTGAGAYEQYF
j_gene: TRBJ2-3; len: 15; abundance: .; v_gene: TRBV6-1; d_gene: .; CDR3nt: TGTGCCAGCAGTGCGACTAGGAGGGCCACAGATACGCAGTATTTT; CDR3aa: CASSATRRATDTQYF
j_gene: TRBJ2-2; len: 15; abundance: .; v_gene: TRBV18; d_gene: TRBD1; CDR3nt: TGTGCCAGCTCACCTTCGGGACAGGGGGCCGGGGAGCTGTTTTTT; CDR3aa: CASSPSGQGAGELFF
j_gene: TRBJ1-5; len: 13; abundance: .; v_gene: TRBV2; d_gene: TRBD1; CDR3nt: TGTGCCAGCAGGGCCAGGGGGAATCAGCCCCAGCATTTT; CDR3aa: CASRARGNQPQHF
j_gene: TRBJ1-6; len: 14; abundance: few; v_gene: TRBV6-1; d_gene: .; CDR3nt: TGTGCCAGCAGAAGGGACAAGGTTAATTCACCCCTCCACTTT; CDR3aa: CASRRDKVNSPLHF
j_gene: TRBJ1-5; len: 16; abundance: .; v_gene: TRBV2; d_gene: TRBD1; CDR3nt: TGTGCCAGCAGGGGGAGGACAGGGGCGAGCAATCAGCCCCAGCATTTT; CDR3aa: CASRGRTGASNQPQHF